This T cell receptor beta chain was captured by sequencing in a study of cytomegalovirus exposure and HLA in healthy donors. On this clone: As yet, its antigen is unknown.

The PCR ran on 60 Vbeta and 13 Jbeta primers. Clones were read by immunoSEQ multiplex PCR, and TCRdb kept only the in-frame ones, dropping some. Among roughly 80,000 clones listed, 65% to 75% were seen once. General study results and limits: The study found most TCR sequences rare, yet found some public TCRs in many donors. Cytomegalovirus-associated TCR beta chains were listed, numbering some 150. Per a prior analysis, the majority of TCR beta V segments were productive roughly 90% or roughly 30% of the time. Sequencing depth roughly uniform across donors was assumed in presence/absence analyses.

The germline CDR1 and CDR2 sequences are SEHNR and FQNEAQ (reference sequence). The CDR3 covers 14 residues. Trimming took off 6 bases at V and 7 bases at J, with 16 bases between the two ends. The rearrangement links TRBV7-9 to TRBJ1-5, with D maybe TRBD1 (5 bases). The sample taken for sequencing was PBMCs. This receptor was taken from a woman between 40 and 55 years old in good health and CMV-seropositive. In DNA form, the CDR3 reads TGTGCCAGCAGATGGGAGGGGCCGGAACAGCCCCAGCATTTT. Its translation is CASRWEGPEQPQHF.